One sample yielded the 15 T cell receptor beta chains listed below, sequenced in a study of blood T cell repertoires in COVID-19. Sequencing used immunoSEQ multiplex PCR; TCRdb keeps in-frame clones, though not all of them. The repertoire holds a few hundred thousand clones, around 85% seen once, with approximately 1.3% in the top ten. The sequenced sample consisted of PBMCs or T cells enriched from blood (not recorded which). The source is a woman aged 40 to 50 with acute COVID-19.

This chain uses TRBV30 with TRBJ1-2, with no clear D. Looked up from germline, CDR1 is GTSNPN and CDR2 is SVGIG (reference sequence). This CDR3 has 12 residues. The V end lost 5 bases, the J end lost 5 bases, and 12 bases lay between the germline ends. The DNA of the CDR3 is TGTGCCTGGGAAAGAGTCGCATATGGCTACACCTTC. Its translation is CAWERVAYGYTF.

The rearrangement links TRBV9 to TRBJ1-6; 7 bases are shared with TRBD1. With 0 bases clipped from V and 6 bases from J, the junction kept 12 bases outside the gene matches. The CDR3 contains 18 residues. The V gene's germline CDR1 is SGDLS and CDR2 YYNGEE. CDR3 DNA sequence: TGTGCCAGCAGCGTAGGACGAGGGGGCGGAGGGGCTAATTCACCCCTCCACTTT. The encoded protein is CASSVGRGGGGANSPLHF.

The CDR3 reads CASSPTGTGINEQFF. The CDR3 DNA follows: TGTGCCAGCAGTCCTACCGGGACAGGGATAAATGAGCAGTTCTTC. The rearrangement links TRBV28 to TRBJ2-1; the match to TRBD1 covers 9 bases. V gave up 5 bases and J gave up 7 bases; unmatched junction bases: 9. Per the germline V gene, CDR1 is MDHEN and CDR2 is SYDVKM. The length of the CDR3 is 15 residues.

V and J are TRBV28 and TRBJ1-1, with TRBD1 matching over 9 bases. The V gene's germline CDR1 is MDHEN and CDR2 SYDVKM. Losses at the gene ends were 2 bases for V and 0 bases for J; bases not matched to a gene: 4. CDR3 length equals 16 residues. This CDR3 reads CASSLKGTGLNTEAFF. The CDR3 DNA reads TGTGCCAGCAGTTTAAAGGGGACAGGGTTGAACACTGAAGCTTTCTTT.

The J gene is TRBJ1-1, the V gene TRBV9; weak D call: TRBD1 (6 bases). From germline, CDR1 is SGDLS and CDR2 YYNGEE. This CDR3 has 14 amino acids. The germline V and J ends were trimmed by 3 bases and 4 bases, with 13 bases remaining between them. CDR3 DNA sequence: TGTGCCAGCAGCGCTTACAGGGTAGCCACTGAAGCTTTCTTT. Encoded protein: CASSAYRVATEAFF.

J is TRBJ2-1 and V is TRBV9; TRBD1 matches 11 bases. V lost 4 bases, J lost 0 bases, and 15 bases stayed unmatched. The CDR3 covers 20 residues. Per the germline V gene, CDR1 is SGDLS and CDR2 is YYNGEE. The CDR3 loop reads CASSLRGGQGVTSSYNEQFF. For the CDR3, the DNA is TGTGCCAGCAGCCTGAGAGGGGGACAGGGGGTTACAAGCTCCTACAATGAGCAGTTCTTC.

J is TRBJ2-7 and V is TRBV29-1; 9 positions agree with TRBD2. The germline gives CDR1 SQVTM, CDR2 ANQGSEA. The CDR3 sequence is 15 residues long. V dropped 6 bases and J dropped 2; count of bases not matched to a gene: 11. The CDR3 is CSVWVSGGPTYEQYF. The CDR3 bases are TGCAGCGTCTGGGTTAGCGGGGGACCAACCTACGAGCAGTACTTC.

This chain connects TRBV5-6 to TRBJ1-5, with 7 bases fitting TRBD1. The CDR3 is 16 residues long. Germline assignment: CDR1 SGHDT and CDR2 YYEEEE. With V trimmed by 2 bases and J by 5 bases, 10 bases remained unmatched. In DNA, the CDR3 is TGTGCCAGCAGCTTCGGGCAGGGGGGATGGTATCAGCCCCAGCATTTT. Its translation: CASSFGQGGWYQPQHF.

The chain links TRBV18 to TRBJ1-5, with D unresolved. Germline V gives CDR1 KGHSH, CDR2 LQKENI. With 3 bases removed from V and 5 bases from J, the gap between germline ends came to 11 bases. CDR3 length equals 14 residues. For the CDR3, the DNA is TGTGCCAGCTCACCGAATTTTGAGGATCAGCCCCAGCATTTT. Its protein is CASSPNFEDQPQHF.

V and J are TRBV12-3 or TRBV12-4 and TRBJ1-2, with TRBD1 as a possible D gene (6 bases). The CDR3 totals 13 residues. Trimming took 6 bases from V and 1 from J, leaving 9 bases between them. CDR3 sequence reads: CASRLQGNYGYTF. The CDR3 DNA follows: TGTGCCAGCAGGCTACAGGGTAACTATGGCTACACCTTC.

The chain couples TRBV6-2 or TRBV6-3 to TRBJ1-6; no clear D gene. Germline V CDR1 and CDR2: MNHEY, SVGEGT. The length of the CDR3 is 13 residues. Trimming left V 5 bases short and J 8 bases short, with 10 bases between. The CDR3: CASSTGGYSPLHF. CDR3 bases: TGTGCCAGCAGTACTGGAGGGTATTCACCCCTCCACTTT.

The chain employs TRBV5-1 and TRBJ1-2; tentatively, D is TRBD1 (6 bases). V was shortened by 0 bases and J by 4 bases, with 13 bases between the two germline ends. Germline V gives CDR1 SGHRS, CDR2 YFSETQ. The CDR3 is 15 residues long. The CDR3 nucleotides read TGCGCCAGCAGCTTGGCCACAGGGTATGGCTATGGCTACACCTTC. This sequence encodes CASSLATGYGYGYTF.

CDR3 bases: TGTGCCAGCTCACCCAGGGCCACTGGGGCCAACGTCCTGACTTTC. Its protein is CASSPRATGANVLTF. The gene calls are TRBV18 and TRBJ2-6, with D possibly TRBD1 on 5 matching bases. CDR3 length: 15 amino acids. Germline V gene lookup returns CDR1 KGHSH and CDR2 LQKENI. V lost 3 bases and J lost 2, with 8 bases in between.

The gene calls are TRBV9 and TRBJ2-3, with TRBD2 matching 7 bases. CDR3 length equals 14 residues. With 4 bases clipped from V and 5 bases from J, the junction kept 7 bases outside the gene matches. The V gene's germline CDR1 is SGDLS and CDR2 YYNGEE. CDR3 DNA: TGTGCCAGCAGCCCGGGGAGGGGAGGAGATACGCAGTATTTT. Translating it yields CASSPGRGGDTQYF.

This clone was observed a single time. The chain uses TRBV28 and TRBJ2-3; D unclear. V lost 8 bases and J lost 1, with 13 bases in between. The CDR3 is made up of 14 amino acids. The germline CDR1 and CDR2 sequences are MDHEN and SYDVKM. DNA for the CDR3: TGTGCCAGCGGTGGGCCGGATCGCACAGATACGCAGTATTTT. As protein: CASGGPDRTDTQYF.